The clone carrying this T cell receptor beta chain has only a few counts. Its antigen is as yet unknown. This sample stems from a study of cytomegalovirus exposure and HLA in healthy donors. Study context: Some 85 million unique TCRs, all from HLA-typed donors, were included in an early release of the data. Findings of the study overall: In a later analysis, CMV-associated beta chains were mostly HLA-associated, it appeared.

PCR primers comprised 60 Vbeta and 13 Jbeta primers. The data were produced by immunoSEQ multiplex PCR, yet TCRdb's version contains in-frame clones alone and is incomplete. Among 100,000 to 150,000 clones listed, about 10% were seen once. The sequence derives from a woman between 18 and 30 years old in good health and CMV-seropositive. Material for sequencing was PBMCs.

CDR3 bases: TGTGCCAGCAGCTTTACTAGTGCATACAATGAGCAGTTCTTC. Its translation: CASSFTSAYNEQFF. The chain carries TRBV7-9 and TRBJ2-1, with D tentatively TRBD2 (5 bases). Germline-derived CDR1 and CDR2 are SEHNR and FQNEAQ (reference sequence). V gave up 3 bases and J gave up 4 bases, with 10 bases separating them. CDR3 length: 14 residues.